This T cell receptor beta chain was sequenced during a study of blood T cell repertoires in COVID-19. Study details: COVID-19 samples, acute and convalescent, were from the United States, Italy and Spain. In each case, the material was cDNA or gDNA derived from T cells, B-cell-depleted T cells, or PBMCs.

This CDR3 has 15 residues. The germline V gene has CDR1 GTSNPN and CDR2 SVGIG (reference sequence). V trimming: 3 bases; J trimming: 9 bases; junction bases outside the gene matches: 14. As originally analysed: Amplification from reference gene primers served as the basis for estimated nucleated cell counts. TCRdb's table, derived via immunoSEQ multiplex PCR, lists solely in-frame clones and lacks some. That table furnishes V, J and clone size, whereas the DNA furnished D and trimming. The table records 50,000 to 60,000 clones, roughly nine tenths of them present only once. The specimen sequenced was peripheral blood. This chain uses TRBV30 with TRBJ2-1; 7 bases line up with TRBD1. The TCR was taken from a woman older than 75 with acute or convalescent COVID-19. CDR3 bases: TGTGCCTGGAGCCGAAACAGGGGTTCCCTTGGTGAGCAGTTCTTC. This codes for CAWSRNRGSLGEQFF.